This TCR beta chain was sequenced for a study of cytomegalovirus exposure and HLA in healthy donors. Study background: Counted in an early data release were about 85 million unique TCRs from HLA-typed donors. Overall study findings and caveats: Reportedly, HLA-A and HLA-B alleles of most subjects were accurately predicted from TCR beta. Available immune exposure information covered CMV serostatus only. Analysis was performed later, and it showed HLA-associated TCR beta chains to be more clonally expanded than equally common others.

This clone came up a few times. Its specificity is not known. Germline V gene lookup returns CDR1 SGHDN and CDR2 FVKESK. The J segment lost 6 bases and the V segment lost 3 bases, leaving 5 bases of the junction unmatched. The CDR3 covers 14 residues. Vbeta (60) and Jbeta (13) primers were used in the PCR. Sequencing used immunoSEQ multiplex PCR; TCRdb keeps in-frame clones, though not all of them. The sample contains 150,000 or so clones, approximately 78% of which appear only once. The TCR originated in a middle-aged man in good health and CMV-seropositive. The chain combines TRBV14 with TRBJ2-3, with 8 bases that match TRBD2. Input material: PBMCs. CDR3 residues: CASSQGLVGDTQYF. In nucleotides, the CDR3 is TGTGCCAGCAGCCAGGGACTAGTGGGCGATACGCAGTATTTT.